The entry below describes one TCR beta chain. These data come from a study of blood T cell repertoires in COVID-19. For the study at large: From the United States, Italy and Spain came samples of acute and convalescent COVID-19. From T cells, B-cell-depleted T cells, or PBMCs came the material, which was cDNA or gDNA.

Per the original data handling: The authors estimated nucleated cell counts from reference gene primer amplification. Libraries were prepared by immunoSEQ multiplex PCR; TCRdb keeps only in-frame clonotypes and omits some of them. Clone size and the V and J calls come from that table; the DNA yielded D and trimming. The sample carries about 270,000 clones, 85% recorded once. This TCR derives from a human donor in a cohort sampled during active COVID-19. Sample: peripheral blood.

The CDR3 coding sequence is TGTGCCAGCAGAAACCGGGGACTAGCATACAATGAGCAGTTCTTC. Protein sequence: CASRNRGLAYNEQFF. The genes are TRBV27 and TRBJ2-1; TRBD2 agrees at 9 bases. The germline V gene encodes CDR1 MNHEY and CDR2 SMNVEV (reference sequence). CDR3 length: 15 residues. V lost 6 bases and J lost 4; bases outside the gene matches: 7.